One and the same sample provided the 24 T cell receptor beta chains below, sequenced in a study of blood T cell repertoires in COVID-19. The data were produced by immunoSEQ multiplex PCR, yet TCRdb's version contains in-frame clones alone and is incomplete. Among about 80,000 clones listed, approximately 76% were seen once. Sequencing was carried out using peripheral blood. Receptors originate from a man aged 70-80 years with active or convalescent COVID-19.

The V gene is TRBV30, the J gene TRBJ2-7; D may be TRBD1 (5 bases). CDR3 length: 12 amino acids. Germline CDR1 GTSNPN, CDR2 SVGIG (reference sequence). Deletions cut 2 bases from V and 5 bases from J, with 10 bases between. The CDR3 region is CAWSSGSDEQYF. CDR3 in DNA: TGTGCCTGGAGTTCAGGGTCCGACGAGCAGTACTTC.

V is TRBV11-2 and J is TRBJ1-1; D ambiguous. Germline V gene data show CDR1 as SGHAT and CDR2 as FQNNGV. Trimming took off 1 base at V and 7 bases at J, with 7 bases between the two ends. This CDR3 has 12 amino acids. The CDR3 region has the DNA TGTGCCAGCAGCTTAGGTTACGGTGAAGCTTTCTTT. Translation: CASSLGYGEAFF.

The chain has TRBV19 and TRBJ1-5, with 7 bases fitting TRBD1. Trimming took 6 bases from V and 2 from J; bases not matched to a gene: 4. In germline, CDR1 is LNHDA, CDR2 SQIVND (reference sequence). The CDR3 extends over 14 amino acids. The CDR3 loop reads CASRRQGGNQPQHF. The CDR3 DNA sequence: TGTGCCAGTAGGAGACAGGGTGGCAATCAGCCCCAGCATTTT. Full variable domain (rest looked up from reference TRBV19 and TRBJ1-5): DGGITQSPKYLFRKEGQNVTLSCEQNLNHDAMYWYRQDPGQGLRLIYYSQIVNDFQKGDIAEGYSVSREKKESFPLTVTSAQKNPTAFYLCASRRQGGNQPQHFGDGTRLSIL.

This clone was counted between two and nine times. The chain recombines TRBV29-1 with TRBJ1-1; TRBD1 matches 8 bases. After removal of 7 bases from V and 4 bases from J, the junction contained 5 bases not matched to a gene. The germline gives CDR1 SQVTM, CDR2 ANQGSEA. The CDR3 length is 12 residues. CDR3 DNA sequence: TGCAGCGGCGACAGGGGAGGCACTGAAGCTTTCTTT. Protein: CSGDRGGTEAFF.

CDR3 loop: CATRGGASGNTQYF. In DNA, the CDR3 is TGTGCCACGCGCGGGGGGGCCTCTGGAAATACGCAGTATTTT. V usage is TRBV10-3 and J usage is TRBJ2-3, with 9 bases lining up with TRBD2. Germline V gene data show CDR1 as ENHRY and CDR2 as SYGVKD. There are 14 residues in the CDR3. J gave up 7 bases and V 10 bases, and 12 bases lay outside the gene matches.

Comments on this clone: Within the sample, other DNA sequences also encode this same CDR3. The chain couples TRBV5-4 to TRBJ2-3; 10 positions agree with TRBD2. J gave up 5 bases and V 2 bases, and 5 bases lay outside the gene matches. The CDR3 sequence is 15 residues long. The germline V gene has CDR1 SGHNT and CDR2 YYREEE (reference sequence). The CDR3 region has the DNA TGTGCCAGCAGCTTAAGCGGGGGGGCACGAGATACGCAGTATTTT. It yields the protein CASSLSGGARDTQYF.

The rearrangement links TRBV5-4 to TRBJ2-7; a weak D match, TRBD1 (6 bases). The CDR3 covers 13 residues. Germline V gene data show CDR1 as SGHNT and CDR2 as YYREEE (reference sequence). The V and J ends lost 8 bases and 0 bases respectively, with 12 bases between them. In DNA, the CDR3 is TGTGCCAGTCAAACGACAGGCTCCTACGAGCAGTACTTC. It codes for CASQTTGSYEQYF.

Only one count was recorded for this clone. The chain links TRBV4-2 to TRBJ1-4, with 8 bases identical to TRBD1. V shed 6 bases, J shed 3 bases, and the junction held 9 bases outside the gene matches. Germline V gene sequence: CDR1 LGHNA, CDR2 YNFKEQ. This CDR3 region has 16 residues. DNA of the CDR3: TGTGCCAGCAGAAGGGACAGGAAGTCCCCTAATGAAAAACTGTTTTTT. The encoded protein is CASRRDRKSPNEKLFF.

The chain uses TRBV5-5 and TRBJ2-2, with D unresolved. Germline loops: CDR1 SGHKS, CDR2 YYEKEE (reference sequence). This CDR3 contains 13 residues. The V end was cut by 4 bases, the J end by 7 bases, with 11 bases between. The CDR3 sequence is CASSISPDGELFF. In DNA form, the CDR3 reads TGTGCCAGCAGCATTAGCCCGGACGGGGAGCTGTTTTTT. Supplemented by reference TRBV5-5 and TRBJ2-2, the full variable domain reads DAGVTQSPTHLIKTRGQQVTLRCSPISGHKSVSWYQQVLGQGPQFIFQYYEKEERGRGNFPDRFSARQFPNYSSELNVNALLLGDSALYLCASSISPDGELFFGEGSRLTVL.

The genes are TRBV30 and TRBJ1-5, with D possibly matching TRBD1 (5 bases). The CDR3 length is 15 residues. From germline, CDR1 is GTSNPN and CDR2 SVGIG (reference sequence). Trimming left V 2 bases short and J 3 bases short, with 14 bases between. CDR3 loop: CAWSHGTVNNQPQHF. CDR3 sequence (DNA): TGTGCCTGGAGTCACGGGACTGTCAACAATCAGCCCCAGCATTTT.

The chain uses TRBV5-3 and TRBJ2-2, with 13 positions matching TRBD2. TRBV5-3 is known as an ORF, though its function is uncertain. The J segment lost 5 bases and the V segment lost 4 bases, leaving 11 bases of the junction unmatched. This CDR3 is 18 amino acids long. CDR3 DNA: TGTGCCAGAAGCCAGACTAGCGGGGGGACCGGTCGGACCGGGGAGCTGTTTTTT. As protein: CARSQTSGGTGRTGELFF.

The chain combines TRBV1 with TRBJ2-1; whether TRBD2, the table's D call, matches the DNA was not checked. TRBV1 is marked as a pseudogene. This CDR3 has 16 residues. This CDR3 reads CTSSNPPGGRPNEQFF. Written as DNA, the CDR3 is TGCACCAGCAGTAATCCCCCGGGGGGGCGGCCCAATGAGCAGTTCTTC.

V gene TRBV9 combines with J gene TRBJ1-6; 9 bases are shared with TRBD1. The CDR3 extends over 19 amino acids. With V trimmed by 3 bases and J by 5 bases, 15 bases remained unmatched. The germline V gene encodes CDR1 SGDLS and CDR2 YYNGEE. The CDR3 DNA reads TGTGCCAGCAGCGGGTGGGGACAGGGAGTTCTATCAGATAATTCACCCCTCCACTTT. Its protein is CASSGWGQGVLSDNSPLHF.

The rearrangement joins TRBV5-1 to TRBJ2-7, with a tentative D call TRBD2 (6 bases). The length of the CDR3 is 16 residues. CDR1 and CDR2 (germline): SGHRS, YFSETQ. Deletions cut 2 bases from V and 0 bases from J, with 15 bases between. The CDR3 protein is CASSLLPPGLSYEQYF. In DNA, the CDR3 is TGCGCCAGCAGCTTATTACCCCCGGGACTCTCCTACGAGCAGTACTTC.

This rearrangement joins TRBV10-1 to TRBJ2-1; 7 nucleotides match TRBD1. The CDR3 has 14 residues. Germline trimming cut 4 bases from V and 8 bases from J; bases unmatched to any gene: 8. The germline CDR1 and CDR2 sequences are WNHNN and SYGVQD (reference sequence). The CDR3 loop reads CASSAGQLGDEQFF. The DNA for the CDR3 is TGCGCCAGCAGTGCGGGACAGCTCGGCGATGAGCAGTTCTTC.

The rearrangement uses TRBV2 and TRBJ1-4; tentative D call: TRBD1 (5 bases). V lost 3 bases to trimming and J lost 5 bases, with 13 bases between them. Germline CDR1 is SNHLY and CDR2 is FYNNEI. CDR3 length: 15 residues. The CDR3 DNA sequence: TGTGCCAGCAGTGAGGGGGGACCGGGGAATGAAAAACTGTTTTTT. Its protein product is CASSEGGPGNEKLFF.

The chain is built from TRBV5-1 and TRBJ1-1; D is ambiguous. Looked up from germline, CDR1 is SGHRS and CDR2 is YFSETQ. The CDR3 is 14 amino acids. Trimming left V 4 bases short and J 4 bases short, with 14 bases between. CDR3 in amino acids: CASSPDPSGTEAFF. The DNA of the CDR3 is TGCGCCAGCAGCCCCGACCCCTCAGGCACTGAAGCTTTCTTT.

The chain combines TRBV6-6 with TRBJ1-1; 12 bases are a match to TRBD1. With V trimmed by 6 bases and J by 4 bases, 6 bases remained unmatched. Germline CDR1 and CDR2: MNHNY and SVGAGI (reference sequence). CDR3 length equals 15 residues. CDR3 region: CASRRDRGLGTEAFF. The CDR3 coding sequence is TGTGCCAGCAGGAGGGACAGGGGGCTCGGCACTGAAGCTTTCTTT.

This chain joins TRBV19 and TRBJ1-1; unclear D gene. Germline V lookup: CDR1 LNHDA, CDR2 SQIVND (reference sequence). Trimming stripped 7 bases from V and 1 base from J, with 13 bases between. CDR3 length equals 14 residues. The CDR3 sequence: CASTVGSGNTEAFF. Written as DNA, the CDR3 is TGTGCCAGTACGGTCGGCTCAGGGAACACTGAAGCTTTCTTT.

This clone was observed once. The chain combines TRBV2 with TRBJ1-2; D uncertain. This CDR3 contains 11 residues. With 4 bases removed from V and 7 bases from J, the gap between germline ends came to 7 bases. CDR1 is SNHLY, CDR2 FYNNEI, per germline. DNA of the CDR3: TGTGCCAGCAGTGTTGAGGGTGGCTACACCTTC. Its protein is CASSVEGGYTF.

Concerning this clone: At one boundary the junction diverges from the germline segment, which might be a read error. The chain carries TRBV28 and TRBJ2-7; 7 positions agree with TRBD1. The germline V gene encodes CDR1 MDHEN and CDR2 SYDVKM. The CDR3 contains 11 residues. CDR3 DNA: TGCGTATCGGGACAGCCCTACGAGCAGTACTTC. Amino acids: CVSGQPYEQYF.

The chain links TRBV28 to TRBJ1-4; TRBD1 aligns across 10 bases. The CDR3 has 16 amino acids. The V gene's germline CDR1 is MDHEN and CDR2 SYDVKM. The V and J ends lost 5 bases and 4 bases, in that order; junction bases with no gene match: 7. CDR3 DNA: TGTGCCAGCAGTCCATGGGGGACAGGGGATAATGAAAAACTGTTTTTT. It codes for CASSPWGTGDNEKLFF.

The chain employs TRBV15 and TRBJ1-5, with D possibly matching TRBD1 (6 bases). Germline V gives CDR1 LNHNV, CDR2 YYDKDF (reference sequence). CDR3 length: 17 amino acids. V lost 3 bases, J lost 3 bases, and 18 bases lay in between. The CDR3 DNA sequence: TGTGCCACCAGCAGTCCCCCAGAAGGACAGTTCAATCAGCCCCAGCATTTT. As protein: CATSSPPEGQFNQPQHF.

Comment on this clone: Within the sample, other DNA sequences also encode this same CDR3. The DNA for the CDR3 is TGCGCCAGCAGCGGGGACAGGGGGAATTCACCCCTCCACTTT. This gives the protein CASSGDRGNSPLHF. This rearrangement joins TRBV5-1 to TRBJ1-6; TRBD1 matches 11 bases. Germline assignment: CDR1 SGHRS and CDR2 YFSETQ. The junction had 1 base not matched to a gene; V was cut back by 4 bases and J by 7 bases. CDR3 size: 14 residues.